What follows is one T cell receptor (beta chain) and its context. The antigen is unknown. The identical CDR3 is also encoded by other nucleotide sequences in the sample. Only in-frame clones appear in the TCRdb table, and some are missing; sequencing was by immunoSEQ multiplex PCR. The table includes 450,000 to 700,000 clones, less than 97% detected once. CDR1 SGDLS and CDR2 YYNGEE come from the germline V gene. This CDR3 contains 15 residues. With V trimmed by 0 bases and J by 5 bases, 3 bases remained unmatched. This entry belongs to a study of shared clonotypes between healthy human individuals. Findings and caveats of the study: Investigators collected only blood, and repertoires in tissues likely differ. In contrast to clonotypes shared by all four donors, non-shared clonotypes had lower generation probabilities. Shared clonotypes: about 5.3% naive CD4, about 3.5% naive CD8, about 2.2% memory CD4, about 0.4% memory CD8. Rarefaction revealed incomplete sorted-subset sequencing despite large depth.

Positively selected for CCR7, the CD45RO-negative cells used as naive CD8 cells excluded terminally differentiated effector memory CD45RA+ cells. The receptor comes from a woman aged 25 to 39 in good health. The sequencing input was naive CD8+ T cells sorted from blood. The V and J genes are TRBV9 and TRBJ2-1; 9 bases are a match to TRBD2. The CDR3 DNA reads TGTGCCAGCAGCGTAGAAGCGGGAGGACACAATGAGCAGTTCTTC. The encoded protein is CASSVEAGGHNEQFF.